This paragraph covers one T cell receptor beta chain sequence. Its antigen remains unknown. The data stem from a study of T cells in Graves' hyperthyroidism and ophthalmopathy. Study results and caveats: Stable hyperthyroidism was told apart from ophthalmopathy by a model built on 13 V-J features. Median prediction lead before ophthalmopathy onset was around seven months with the model.

It was RNA transcripts that yielded the amplified TCR beta CDR3 regions. The HTBI primer set served for first-round RT-PCR of the TCR CDR3. Each CDR3 protein gets one entry after TCRdb re-called the multiplex PCR reads with MiXCR. The sample consists of a few hundred thousand distinct CDR3 sequences, approximately 14% of them appearing once. The PBMCs were taken from 10 ml of fresh peripheral blood. The CDR3 contains 13 residues. CDR1 and CDR2 from the germline V gene are LNHDA and SQIVND (reference sequence). The ends lost 6 bases at V and 7 bases at J; junction bases unmatched: 9. Material for sequencing was blood. The rearrangement uses TRBV19 and TRBJ2-7, with 7 bases identical to TRBD2. The sequence came from a woman aged 18-29 years with Graves' hyperthyroidism. The CDR3 loop reads CASRGTIPHEQYF. The DNA for the CDR3 is TGTGCCAGTAGGGGGACTATTCCACATGAGCAGTACTTC.